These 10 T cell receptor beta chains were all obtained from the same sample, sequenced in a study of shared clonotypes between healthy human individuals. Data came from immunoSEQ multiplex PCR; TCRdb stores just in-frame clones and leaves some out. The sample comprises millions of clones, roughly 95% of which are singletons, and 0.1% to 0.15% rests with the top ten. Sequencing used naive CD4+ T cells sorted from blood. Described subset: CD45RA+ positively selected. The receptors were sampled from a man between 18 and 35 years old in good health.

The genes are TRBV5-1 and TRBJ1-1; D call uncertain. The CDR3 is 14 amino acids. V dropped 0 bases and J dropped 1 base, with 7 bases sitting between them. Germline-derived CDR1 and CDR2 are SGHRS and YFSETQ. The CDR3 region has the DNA TGCGCCAGCAGCTTGGGTCTGGGGAACACTGAAGCTTTCTTT. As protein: CASSLGLGNTEAFF.

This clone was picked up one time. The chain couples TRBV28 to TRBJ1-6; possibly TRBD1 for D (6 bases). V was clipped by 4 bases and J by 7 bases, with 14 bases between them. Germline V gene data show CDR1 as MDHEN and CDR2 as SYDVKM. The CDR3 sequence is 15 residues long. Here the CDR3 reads CASSSYKQGNSPLHF. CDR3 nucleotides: TGTGCCAGCAGTTCCTATAAACAGGGAAATTCACCCCTCCACTTT.

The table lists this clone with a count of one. CDR3 in DNA: TGTGCCAGCAGTGAGGTCGGCAGCGAGACCCAGTACTTC. As protein: CASSEVGSETQYF. The rearrangement joins TRBV6-4 to TRBJ2-5; D unclear. The CDR3 is 13 amino acids. V gave up 3 bases and J gave up 5 bases, with 10 bases separating them. The germline CDR1 and CDR2 sequences are MRHNA and SNTAGT.

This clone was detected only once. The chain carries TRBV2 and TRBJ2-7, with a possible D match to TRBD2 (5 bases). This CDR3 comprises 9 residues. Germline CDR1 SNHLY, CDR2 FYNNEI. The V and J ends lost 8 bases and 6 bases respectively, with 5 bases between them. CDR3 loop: CASGSEQYF. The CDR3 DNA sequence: TGTGCCAGCGGGAGCGAGCAGTACTTC.

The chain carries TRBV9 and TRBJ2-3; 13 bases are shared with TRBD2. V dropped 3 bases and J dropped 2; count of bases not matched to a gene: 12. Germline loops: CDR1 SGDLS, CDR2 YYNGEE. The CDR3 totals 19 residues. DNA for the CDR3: TGTGCCAGCAGCGGTGGCCGGACTAGCGGGGGAGCATTCACAGATACGCAGTATTTT. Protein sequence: CASSGGRTSGGAFTDTQYF. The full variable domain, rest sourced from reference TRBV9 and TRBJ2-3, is DSGVTQTPKHLITATGQRVTLRCSPRSGDLSVYWYQQSLDQGLQFLIQYYNGEERAKGNILERFSAQQFPDLHSELNLSSLELGDSALYFCASSGGRTSGGAFTDTQYFGPGTRLTVL.

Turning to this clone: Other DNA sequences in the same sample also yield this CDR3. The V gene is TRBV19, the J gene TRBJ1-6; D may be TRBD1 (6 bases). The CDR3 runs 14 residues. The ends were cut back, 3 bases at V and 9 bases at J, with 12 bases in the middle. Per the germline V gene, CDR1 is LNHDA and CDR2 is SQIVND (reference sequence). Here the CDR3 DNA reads TGTGCCAGTAGTATCGGGCAGGGGAGTTCACCCCTCCACTTT. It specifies CASSIGQGSSPLHF.

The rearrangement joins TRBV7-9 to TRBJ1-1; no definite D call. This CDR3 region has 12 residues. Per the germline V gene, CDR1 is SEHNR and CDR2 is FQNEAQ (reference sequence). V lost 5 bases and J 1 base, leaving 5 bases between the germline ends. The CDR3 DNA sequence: TGTGCCAGCAGCGAACAGAACACTGAAGCTTTCTTT. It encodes CASSEQNTEAFF.

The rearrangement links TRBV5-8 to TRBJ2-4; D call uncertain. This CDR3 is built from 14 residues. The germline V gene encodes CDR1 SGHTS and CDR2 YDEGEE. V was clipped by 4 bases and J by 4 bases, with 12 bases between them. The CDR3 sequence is CASSPNGAKNIQYF. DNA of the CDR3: TGTGCCAGCAGCCCAAATGGAGCTAAAAACATTCAGTACTTC.

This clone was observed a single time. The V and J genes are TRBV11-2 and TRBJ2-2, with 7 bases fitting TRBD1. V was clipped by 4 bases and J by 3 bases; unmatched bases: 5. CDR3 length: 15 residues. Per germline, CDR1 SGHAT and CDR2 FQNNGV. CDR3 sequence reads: CASSSGQVYTGELFF. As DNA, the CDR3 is TGTGCCAGCAGCTCAGGACAGGTCTACACCGGGGAGCTGTTTTTT.

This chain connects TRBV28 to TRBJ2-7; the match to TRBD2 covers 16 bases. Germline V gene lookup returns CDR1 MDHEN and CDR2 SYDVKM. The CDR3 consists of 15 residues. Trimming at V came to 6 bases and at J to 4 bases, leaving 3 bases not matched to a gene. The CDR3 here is CASRGLAGGSYEQYF. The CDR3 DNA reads TGTGCCAGCAGGGGACTAGCGGGGGGGTCGTACGAGCAGTACTTC.